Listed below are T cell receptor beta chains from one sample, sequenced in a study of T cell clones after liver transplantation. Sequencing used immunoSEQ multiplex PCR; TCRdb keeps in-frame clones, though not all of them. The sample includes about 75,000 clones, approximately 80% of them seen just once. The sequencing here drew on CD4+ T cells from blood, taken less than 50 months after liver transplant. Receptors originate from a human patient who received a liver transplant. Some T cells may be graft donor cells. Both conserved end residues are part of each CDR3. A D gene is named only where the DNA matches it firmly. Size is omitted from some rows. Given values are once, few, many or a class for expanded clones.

CDR3nt: TGTGCCAGCAGCCATAGACAGTGGAGGGAGATCGAGCAGTACTTC
CDR3aa: CASSHRQWREIEQYF
d_gene: .
v_gene: TRBV2
j_gene: TRBJ2-7
abundance: .

CDR3nt: TGTGCCAGCAGTGAGGGCAGCACCAATCAGCCCCAGCATTTT
CDR3aa: CASSEGSTNQPQHF
d_gene: .
v_gene: TRBV2
j_gene: TRBJ1-5
abundance: few

CDR3nt: TGTGCCAGCAGCTTACAGGGGACTGAAGCTTTCTTT
CDR3aa: CASSLQGTEAFF
d_gene: .
v_gene: TRBV11-3
j_gene: TRBJ1-1
abundance: .

CDR3nt: TGTGCCAGCCCGAGAGGCAGGGAGTACACTGAAGCTTTCTTT
CDR3aa: CASPRGREYTEAFF
d_gene: .
v_gene: TRBV2
j_gene: TRBJ1-1
abundance: once

CDR3nt: TGTGCCAGCAGCAGAACGGGGACAGGGGAGGGCCGAAACATTCAGTACTTC
CDR3aa: CASSRTGTGEGRNIQYF
d_gene: TRBD1
v_gene: TRBV2
j_gene: TRBJ2-4
abundance: few

CDR3nt: TGTGCCAGCAGAGTTCGGGCTAACTATGGCTACACCTTC
CDR3aa: CASRVRANYGYTF
d_gene: .
v_gene: TRBV28
j_gene: TRBJ1-2
abundance: .

CDR3nt: TGTGCCACCAGAGACCGGTATAGGCCGGAGCTGTTTTTT
CDR3aa: CATRDRYRPELFF
d_gene: .
v_gene: TRBV19
j_gene: TRBJ2-2
abundance: .

CDR3nt: TGTGCCAGCAGTGAACGGCTAAAACTGTTTTTT
CDR3aa: CASSERLKLFF
d_gene: .
v_gene: TRBV2
j_gene: TRBJ1-4
abundance: .

CDR3nt: TGCGCCAGCAACCTCGGCGGGGAAAATGAAAAACTGTTTTTT
CDR3aa: CASNLGGENEKLFF
d_gene: .
v_gene: TRBV5-1
j_gene: TRBJ1-4
abundance: .

CDR3nt: TGTGCCAGCAGCTTAACAGAGAACACTGAAGCTTTCTTT
CDR3aa: CASSLTENTEAFF
d_gene: .
v_gene: TRBV7-2
j_gene: TRBJ1-1
abundance: .

CDR3nt: TGTGCCAGCAGCCGGGCGGCAATCAAGGGACTAGCTAGCACAGATACGCAGTATTTT
CDR3aa: CASSRAAIKGLASTDTQYF
d_gene: TRBD2
v_gene: TRBV7-2
j_gene: TRBJ2-3
abundance: .

CDR3nt: TGTGCCAGCAGGGGACAGGGCCTATATGGCTACACCTTC
CDR3aa: CASRGQGLYGYTF
d_gene: TRBD1
v_gene: TRBV6-1
j_gene: TRBJ1-2
abundance: .

CDR3nt: TGTGCCAGCAAAGAAGCCCCTGGAGCTAAAAACATTCAGTACTTC
CDR3aa: CASKEAPGAKNIQYF
d_gene: .
v_gene: TRBV9
j_gene: TRBJ2-4
abundance: .

CDR3nt: TGTGCCAGCAGAAGGACAGGGGGGTATAATGGCTACACCTTC
CDR3aa: CASRRTGGYNGYTF
d_gene: TRBD1
v_gene: TRBV2
j_gene: TRBJ1-2
abundance: .

CDR3nt: TGTGCCAGCAGCTCCATAGCGGGGGGGGCCGGGGAGCTGTTTTTT
CDR3aa: CASSSIAGGAGELFF
d_gene: TRBD2
v_gene: TRBV7-2
j_gene: TRBJ2-2
abundance: .

CDR3nt: TGTGCCAGCAGCTTAGGGACAGGGGGTGAAAAACTGTTTTTT
CDR3aa: CASSLGTGGEKLFF
d_gene: TRBD1
v_gene: TRBV11-2
j_gene: TRBJ1-4
abundance: once

CDR3nt: TGTGCCAGTAAACAAGGGCAGGGGGCAGTTGTAGGGGAGCTGTTTTTT
CDR3aa: CASKQGQGAVVGELFF
d_gene: TRBD1
v_gene: TRBV19
j_gene: TRBJ2-2
abundance: .

CDR3nt: TGTGCCTGGGCCGGTTGGCCGGCAAGCTATGGCGAGCAGTACTTC
CDR3aa: CAWAGWPASYGEQYF
d_gene: .
v_gene: TRBV30
j_gene: TRBJ2-7
abundance: .

CDR3nt: TGTGCCAGCCAGCGGGGGGCCCACGAGACCCAGTACTTC
CDR3aa: CASQRGAHETQYF
d_gene: TRBD2
v_gene: TRBV4-2
j_gene: TRBJ2-5
abundance: .

CDR3nt: TGTGCCAGCAGCTTCAGCGGGGGCCCCTACAATGAGCAGTTCTTC
CDR3aa: CASSFSGGPYNEQFF
d_gene: TRBD2
v_gene: TRBV7-3
j_gene: TRBJ2-1
abundance: .

CDR3nt: TGCGCCAGCAGCCGGACAGTTTCTGATACGCAGTATTTT
CDR3aa: CASSRTVSDTQYF
d_gene: .
v_gene: TRBV4-3
j_gene: TRBJ2-3
abundance: .

CDR3nt: TGCGCCAGCAGCCGGAACTCGGGGGAGTGGGTAGATACGCAGTATTTT
CDR3aa: CASSRNSGEWVDTQYF
d_gene: .
v_gene: TRBV4-1
j_gene: TRBJ2-3
abundance: .

CDR3nt: TGTGCCAGCAGTGAAGCGTATGGGGAAAGGGTGAACTATGGCTACACCTTC
CDR3aa: CASSEAYGERVNYGYTF
d_gene: .
v_gene: TRBV6-1
j_gene: TRBJ1-2
abundance: .

CDR3nt: TGTGCCAGTAGTTGGGACATCTACACTGAAGCTTTCTTT
CDR3aa: CASSWDIYTEAFF
d_gene: .
v_gene: TRBV19
j_gene: TRBJ1-1
abundance: .

CDR3nt: TGTGCCAGCAGCTTGGGGAGAGAAGCTTCACCCCTCCACTTT
CDR3aa: CASSLGREASPLHF
d_gene: .
v_gene: TRBV13
j_gene: TRBJ1-6
abundance: .

CDR3nt: TGTGCCATCAGTGAGTCGGGGAACTCTGGAAACACCATATATTTT
CDR3aa: CAISESGNSGNTIYF
d_gene: .
v_gene: TRBV10-3
j_gene: TRBJ1-3
abundance: .

CDR3nt: TGCGCCAGCAGCCAACCAGGCAGGGACTATGGCTACACCTTC
CDR3aa: CASSQPGRDYGYTF
d_gene: .
v_gene: TRBV4-3
j_gene: TRBJ1-2
abundance: .

CDR3nt: TGTGCCAGCAGCTCCCCGGGATACGAGCAGTACTTC
CDR3aa: CASSSPGYEQYF
d_gene: .
v_gene: TRBV7-2
j_gene: TRBJ2-7
abundance: few

CDR3nt: TGTGCCTGGAGGAGAACAAGCGGGAGGGGCCTCACAGATACGCAGTATTTT
CDR3aa: CAWRRTSGRGLTDTQYF
d_gene: TRBD2
v_gene: TRBV30
j_gene: TRBJ2-3
abundance: .

CDR3nt: TGTGCCAGCAGCCTTCCTAGCGGGATTAAGCAGTATTTT
CDR3aa: CASSLPSGIKQYF
d_gene: TRBD2
v_gene: TRBV14
j_gene: TRBJ2-3
abundance: .

CDR3nt: TGTGCCAGCAGCTTATCGACTAGCCGGACAAACAATGAGCAGTTCTTC
CDR3aa: CASSLSTSRTNNEQFF
d_gene: TRBD2
v_gene: TRBV7-2
j_gene: TRBJ2-1
abundance: .

CDR3nt: TGTGCCACCAAGCAAACGGGGGGTCTAGCTTCTGGGGCCAACGTCCTGACTTTC
CDR3aa: CATKQTGGLASGANVLTF
d_gene: .
v_gene: TRBV21-1
j_gene: TRBJ2-6
abundance: .

CDR3nt: TGTGCCAGCAGTACCGGGACTAGGCCTTGGCATGAGCAGTTCTTC
CDR3aa: CASSTGTRPWHEQFF
d_gene: TRBD2
v_gene: TRBV27
j_gene: TRBJ2-1
abundance: .

CDR3nt: TGTGCCAGCAGCCAAGATGGAAGGAGTTGGGAGACCCAGTACTTC
CDR3aa: CASSQDGRSWETQYF
d_gene: .
v_gene: TRBV14
j_gene: TRBJ2-5
abundance: .

CDR3nt: TGTGCCAGCAGTTTAGGATCGGGACAGCCTTACAATGAGCAGTTCTTC
CDR3aa: CASSLGSGQPYNEQFF
d_gene: TRBD1
v_gene: TRBV28
j_gene: TRBJ2-1
abundance: .

CDR3nt: TGTGCCAGCAGTTTACGGGGACTAGACTCCTACAATGAGCAGTTCTTC
CDR3aa: CASSLRGLDSYNEQFF
d_gene: TRBD2
v_gene: TRBV28
j_gene: TRBJ2-1
abundance: .

CDR3nt: TGTGCCAGCAGCCAAGATTGGGCCACAGATACGCAGTATTTT
CDR3aa: CASSQDWATDTQYF
d_gene: .
v_gene: TRBV14
j_gene: TRBJ2-3
abundance: .

CDR3nt: TGTGCCAGTAGTATACGTGGTCGTGGCACTGAAGCTTTCTTT
CDR3aa: CASSIRGRGTEAFF
d_gene: .
v_gene: TRBV19
j_gene: TRBJ1-1
abundance: .

CDR3nt: TGTGCCAGCAGCTTATCAGGGGCACGGGTAGAGACCCAGTACTTC
CDR3aa: CASSLSGARVETQYF
d_gene: .
v_gene: TRBV7-6
j_gene: TRBJ2-5
abundance: few

CDR3nt: TGCAGCGTTGGAGCAGGGAGCCAAGAGACCCAGTACTTC
CDR3aa: CSVGAGSQETQYF
d_gene: .
v_gene: TRBV29-1
j_gene: TRBJ2-5
abundance: .

CDR3nt: TGTGCCAGCTCTCCAGGAGCGAACACCGGGGAGCTGTTTTTT
CDR3aa: CASSPGANTGELFF
d_gene: .
v_gene: TRBV6-4
j_gene: TRBJ2-2
abundance: once

CDR3nt: TGTGCCAGCAGTCCGGGACGCACAGATACGCAGTATTTT
CDR3aa: CASSPGRTDTQYF
d_gene: .
v_gene: TRBV28
j_gene: TRBJ2-3
abundance: .

CDR3nt: TGCGCCAGCAGGCTGTCGGGGGGTACTGGAAACACCATATATTTT
CDR3aa: CASRLSGGTGNTIYF
d_gene: .
v_gene: TRBV5-1
j_gene: TRBJ1-3
abundance: .

CDR3nt: TGTGCCACCAGCTTCCGGACAGGCTCCTACGAGCAGTACTTC
CDR3aa: CATSFRTGSYEQYF
d_gene: TRBD1
v_gene: TRBV15
j_gene: TRBJ2-7
abundance: .

CDR3nt: TGTGCCTGGCAGGGAGGTTCGAGGCAGCCCCAGCATTTT
CDR3aa: CAWQGGSRQPQHF
d_gene: .
v_gene: TRBV30
j_gene: TRBJ1-5
abundance: .

CDR3nt: TGTGCCACCGGTCGTCAGTCTGGAAACACCATATATTTT
CDR3aa: CATGRQSGNTIYF
d_gene: .
v_gene: TRBV15
j_gene: TRBJ1-3
abundance: once

CDR3nt: TGTGCCAGCAGTCCTCTTGTTAGCGGGGAGTACGAGCAGTACTTC
CDR3aa: CASSPLVSGEYEQYF
d_gene: TRBD2
v_gene: TRBV27
j_gene: TRBJ2-7
abundance: .

CDR3nt: TGTGCCAGCAGTTACAGGGGTAGCAATCAGCCCCAGCATTTT
CDR3aa: CASSYRGSNQPQHF
d_gene: .
v_gene: TRBV6-5
j_gene: TRBJ1-5
abundance: once

CDR3nt: TGTGCCAGCAGTAGTGCCGGGACAGCCGAACACGAGCAGTACTTC
CDR3aa: CASSSAGTAEHEQYF
d_gene: TRBD1
v_gene: TRBV6-5
j_gene: TRBJ2-7
abundance: .

CDR3nt: TGTGCCAGCAGCGCGGGGGGGACTAATGAAAAACTGTTTTTT
CDR3aa: CASSAGGTNEKLFF
d_gene: .
v_gene: TRBV5-5
j_gene: TRBJ1-4
abundance: .

CDR3nt: TGTGCCAGCAATCTAGCGGGAGTGGCAGATACGCAGTATTTT
CDR3aa: CASNLAGVADTQYF
d_gene: TRBD2
v_gene: TRBV9
j_gene: TRBJ2-3
abundance: .

CDR3nt: TGTGCCAGCAGCTTGGCGTTACAGGTTTCTGGAAACACCATATATTTT
CDR3aa: CASSLALQVSGNTIYF
d_gene: .
v_gene: TRBV7-8
j_gene: TRBJ1-3
abundance: .